This entry lists 25 T cell receptor beta chains sequenced from one sample in a study of regulatory T cells in long-lasting Graves disease (dated by TCRdb to the early 2020s). Preparation of the library involved multiplex PCR. Sequencer: Illumina HiSeq 4000. iRepertoire HTBI primers and Arm-PCR amplification of CDR3 regions were used to construct TCR beta libraries. Clones were called with MiXCR by TCRdb after fastp trimmed the public reads at Q25, and only in-frame beta chains were retained. Every distinct CDR3 protein forms one entry, paired with its most common genes and DNA. In this sample the table shows a few hundred thousand distinct CDR3 sequences, 16% of which occur a single time. The ten largest clones represent around 23% of the sample. The sample's time point label is to be understood as: newly diagnosed GD, antithyroid drugs for less than 3 months. For both TCR sequencing and RNA sequencing, RNA was extracted from PBMCs using TRIzol.

The same sample was also used in a study of T cells in Graves' hyperthyroidism and ophthalmopathy.

Sequenced material: peripheral blood mononuclear cells (PBMCs), taken at new diagnosis, from a patient treated with antithyroid drugs. These TCRs come from a woman aged 18-35 years with Graves disease. Donor details come from another sample of the same person, matched by shared clones.

This clonotype occurred many times. V gene TRBV7-2 combines with J gene TRBJ2-1; TRBD2 matches 11 bases. CDR1 is SGHTA and CDR2 is FQGNSA in the germline V gene. The CDR3 length is 18 residues. The trim removed 1 base at V and 4 bases at J, leaving 9 bases unmatched. The CDR3 sequence: CASSLDLAGGPRYNEQFF. The CDR3 nucleotides read TGTGCCAGCAGCTTAGACTTAGCGGGGGGGCCCCGTTACAATGAGCAGTTCTTC.

This clonotype was found a few times. The rearrangement uses TRBV6-2 or TRBV6-3 and TRBJ1-3; tentatively, D is TRBD1 (6 bases). Germline V CDR1 and CDR2: MNHEY, SVGEGT. The CDR3 contains 17 residues. Trimming pared 5 bases from V and 0 bases from J, leaving 17 bases between. CDR3 bases: TGTGCCAGCAGTGAAGCACCTACAGGGAACTCTGGAAACACCATATATTTT. Protein product: CASSEAPTGNSGNTIYF.

This clonotype came up a few times. The chain combines TRBV10-3 with TRBJ2-7, with TRBD2 matching over 7 bases. The CDR3 sequence is 14 residues long. Per germline, CDR1 ENHRY and CDR2 SYGVKD. The V and J ends lost 0 bases and 3 bases, in that order; junction bases with no gene match: 2. CDR3 DNA: TGTGCCATCAGTGAGTCGGGCGGGAGCTACGAGCAGTACTTC. Translated: CAISESGGSYEQYF.

This clonotype appeared many times. The V call is TRBV2, the J call TRBJ2-3; TRBD2 might be the D (5 bases). V lost 3 bases and J 4 bases, leaving 8 bases between the germline ends. There are 13 residues in the CDR3. Germline assignment: CDR1 SNHLY and CDR2 FYNNEI. The CDR3 region has the DNA TGTGCCAGCAGTGACGAGGAGGCAGATACGCAGTATTTT. Protein product: CASSDEEADTQYF.

This clonotype was observed a handful of times. The chain uses TRBV3-1 and TRBJ1-3; D call uncertain. Trimming took off 0 bases at V and 0 bases at J, with 12 bases between the two ends. The CDR3 is 17 residues long. Germline V gives CDR1 LGHDT, CDR2 YNNKEL (reference sequence). CDR3 sequence reads: CASSQEGTYGSGNTIYF. CDR3 sequence (DNA): TGTGCCAGCAGCCAAGAGGGCACCTATGGCTCTGGAAACACCATATATTTT.

The genes are TRBV19 and TRBJ2-1; no clear D gene. Trimming shortened V by 5 bases and J by 4 bases, and 12 bases separated the two germline ends. Germline V gives CDR1 LNHDA, CDR2 SQIVND (reference sequence). This CDR3 comprises 14 residues. CDR3 region: CASSPPINYNEQFF. CDR3 bases: TGTGCCAGTAGTCCTCCTATTAATTACAATGAGCAGTTCTTC.

This chain connects TRBV20-1 to TRBJ1-5, with TRBD1 as a possible D gene (5 bases). Germline V gene lookup returns CDR1 DFQATT and CDR2 SNEGSKA (reference sequence). The CDR3 is 13 amino acids. V dropped 5 bases and J dropped 2 bases, with 10 bases sitting between them. CDR3 residues: CSASIQGNQPQHF. CDR3 in DNA: TGCAGTGCTTCGATACAGGGCAATCAGCCCCAGCATTTT.

The table lists this clonotype with a few counts. The chain employs TRBV15 and TRBJ2-7; D is possibly TRBD1 (5 bases). V dropped 1 base and J dropped 5 bases, with 12 bases sitting between them. Germline V gene sequence: CDR1 LNHNV, CDR2 YYDKDF (reference sequence). The CDR3 is 14 amino acids. The CDR3 nucleotides are TGTGCCACCAGCAGAGCCAGGGCTCTGGACGAGCAGTACTTC. This encodes CATSRARALDEQYF.

This chain connects TRBV6-1 to TRBJ1-6; TRBD1 aligns across 9 bases. The germline CDR1 and CDR2 sequences are MNHNS and SASEGT. V was clipped by 6 bases and J by 10 bases; unmatched bases: 10. The CDR3 spans 15 residues. The CDR3 sequence: CASSFTGGGGSPLHF. CDR3 bases: TGTGCCAGCAGCTTCACAGGGGGCGGAGGATCACCCCTCCACTTT.

This clonotype was counted ten times or more. The rearrangement links TRBV29-1 to TRBJ2-1; 7 positions agree with TRBD2. TRBJ2-7 matches the DNA end more closely, so the J call is doubtful. The CDR3 length is 13 residues. Germline V gene lookup returns CDR1 SQVTM and CDR2 ANQGSEA. CDR3 nucleotide sequence: TGCAGCGTCCCCAGGGAGGGTTCCTACGAGCAGTACTTC. This encodes CSVPREGSYEQYF.

In this sample, this clonotype turned up many times. This chain joins TRBV10-3 and TRBJ2-3; possible D gene TRBD1, 6 bases. In germline, CDR1 is ENHRY, CDR2 SYGVKD. The CDR3 is 15 amino acids. With 3 bases removed from V and 0 bases from J, the gap between germline ends came to 10 bases. CDR3 amino acids: CAISDGGPSTDTQYF. CDR3 DNA: TGTGCCATCAGTGATGGGGGCCCAAGCACAGATACGCAGTATTTT.

At least ten counts were recorded for this clonotype. The chain couples TRBV19 to TRBJ2-2, with D uncertain. V was clipped by 5 bases and J by 4 bases, with 11 bases between them. Germline V gene sequence: CDR1 LNHDA, CDR2 SQIVND (reference sequence). The CDR3 has 14 amino acids. As DNA, the CDR3 is TGTGCCAGTAGTCCCAGACCTCCCACCGGGGAGCTGTTTTTT. Translating gives CASSPRPPTGELFF.

This clonotype was recorded at least ten times. The chain uses TRBV11-2 and TRBJ2-7; perhaps TRBD2 as D (5 bases). The CDR3 has 15 residues. From germline, CDR1 is SGHAT and CDR2 FQNNGV. Trimming removed 5 bases from V and 2 bases from J, with 16 bases in between. The CDR3 nucleotides read TGTGCCAGCAGCCCCGGGGTAGCGAGACCCTACGAGCAGTACTTC. This translates into CASSPGVARPYEQYF.

A note on this clonotype: Since a much larger clone is just one base distant, this may be a read error. V usage is TRBV2 and J usage is TRBJ1-2; D unresolved. Germline V CDR1 and CDR2: SNHLY, FYNNEI. V lost 0 bases and J lost 7, with 12 bases in between. The CDR3 covers 14 residues. In nucleotides, the CDR3 is TGTGCCAGCAGTGAAGCAACTGCCTCGCTTGGCTACACCTTC. It is translated as CASSEATASLGYTF.

The rearrangement joins TRBV12-3 or TRBV12-4 to TRBJ1-1; D gene ambiguous. V gave up 2 bases and J gave up 7 bases, with 8 bases separating them. This CDR3 is built from 12 residues. The CDR3 DNA is TGTGCCAGCAGTTTAATAGGCTTTGAAGCTTTCTTT. Encoded protein: CASSLIGFEAFF.

The V and J genes are TRBV20-1 and TRBJ2-2; 10 bases align to TRBD2. This CDR3 contains 14 residues. Per the germline V gene, CDR1 is DFQATT and CDR2 is SNEGSKA (reference sequence). V lost 7 bases and J lost 6; bases outside the gene matches: 8. CDR3 in amino acids: CSVKSGRGSGELFF. The CDR3 nucleotides are TGCAGTGTAAAGAGCGGGAGGGGATCCGGGGAGCTGTTTTTT.

This clonotype was detected many times. The chain is built from TRBV2 and TRBJ2-1; 8 bases agree with TRBD2. Trimming cost V 6 bases and J 0 bases; bases outside gene matches: 4. The CDR3 spans 15 residues. Per the germline V gene, CDR1 is SNHLY and CDR2 is FYNNEI. The CDR3 DNA sequence: TGTGCCAGCAGACTAGCGGCTTACTCCTACAATGAGCAGTTCTTC. Translated, it gives CASRLAAYSYNEQFF.

This clonotype was counted many times. The V and J genes are TRBV7-9 and TRBJ2-3; D possibly corresponds to TRBD2 (5 bases). The CDR3 is 15 amino acids. V lost 5 bases and J lost 5, with 17 bases in between. Per germline, CDR1 SEHNR and CDR2 FQNEAQ (reference sequence). The CDR3 loop reads CASSPHRDRGDTQYF. The CDR3 DNA reads TGTGCCAGCAGCCCCCACCGGGATCGCGGAGATACGCAGTATTTT.

This clonotype was counted a few times. The V and J genes are TRBV7-2 and TRBJ1-4; D gene ambiguous. Germline V gene data show CDR1 as SGHTA and CDR2 as FQGNSA. The CDR3 totals 14 residues. Trimming removed 1 base from V and 7 bases from J, with 10 bases in between. The CDR3 reads CASSLGRSSEKLFF. DNA of the CDR3: TGTGCCAGCAGCTTAGGCAGGTCGAGTGAAAAACTGTTTTTT.

This clonotype has a count of ten or more. The rearrangement links TRBV27 to TRBJ2-7; D unclear. Deletions cut 0 bases from V and 3 bases from J, with 15 bases between. This CDR3 contains 16 residues. Per germline, CDR1 MNHEY and CDR2 SMNVEV (reference sequence). The DNA for the CDR3 is TGTGCCAGCAGTTTATCGGGTAAAGATCATTACTACGAGCAGTACTTC. Translated: CASSLSGKDHYYEQYF.

The V and J genes are TRBV6-5 and TRBJ2-2; 7 nucleotides line up with TRBD2. CDR3 length equals 16 residues. Germline CDR1 and CDR2: MNHEY and SVGAGI. The ends lost 2 bases at V and 7 bases at J; junction bases unmatched: 10. CDR3 residues: CASSYPSGRGVGELFF. CDR3 in DNA: TGTGCCAGCAGTTACCCTAGCGGACGGGGGGTCGGGGAGCTGTTTTTT.

This clonotype was counted a few times. This chain links TRBV28 with TRBJ2-2, with TRBD1 as a possible D gene (6 bases). The CDR3 is 13 amino acids. Germline V gene sequence: CDR1 MDHEN, CDR2 SYDVKM. The V and J ends lost 6 bases and 7 bases respectively, with 12 bases between them. CDR3 nucleotide sequence: TGTGCCAGCAGGGACAGACAAATCGGGGAGCTGTTTTTT. Translation gives CASRDRQIGELFF. The complete variable domain, with remaining parts taken from reference TRBV28 and TRBJ2-2, reads DVKVTQSSRYLVKRTGEKVFLECVQDMDHENMFWYRQDPGLGLRLIYFSYDVKMKEKGDIPEGYSVSREKKERFSLILESASTNQTSMYLCASRDRQIGELFFGEGSRLTVL.

This clonotype was observed many times. At one end, the junction sequence differs from germline, possibly due to a read error. The CDR3 loop reads CASSLADRGNTEAFF. CDR3 nucleotides: TGTGCCAGCAGTTTAGCCGACAGGGGGAACACTGAAGCTTTCTTT. This chain links TRBV11-1 with TRBJ1-1; 8 bases are shared with TRBD1. The CDR3 extends over 15 amino acids. CDR1 is SGHAT, CDR2 FQDESV, per germline (reference sequence).

This clonotype was seen repeatedly, ten times or more. This chain joins TRBV6-5 and TRBJ1-5; a possible D gene is TRBD1 (5 bases). Germline CDR1 MNHEY, CDR2 SVGAGI. Trimming shortened V by 2 bases and J by 6 bases, and 11 bases separated the two germline ends. This CDR3 contains 14 residues. CDR3: CASSYPTVGQPQHF. CDR3 DNA: TGTGCCAGCAGTTACCCGACAGTAGGTCAGCCCCAGCATTTT.

The sample holds a few counts of this clonotype. The rearrangement joins TRBV5-1 to TRBJ2-5; D remains ambiguous. The CDR3 is 13 residues long. The germline gives CDR1 SGHRS, CDR2 YFSETQ. V was clipped by 1 base and J by 3 bases, with 7 bases between them. CDR3 sequence reads: CASSLFSEETQYF. Here the CDR3 DNA reads TGCGCCAGCAGCTTGTTCTCGGAAGAGACCCAGTACTTC.